The entry that follows covers one T cell receptor beta chain sequence. It lacks a known antigen. Per-base qualities were not stored, and no clone one base away is much larger. The label giving this sample's time point can be read as: about 28 days (+/-7) after the second vaccine dose. AZD1222 recipients given second doses at about 4 weeks or at about 12 weeks were pooled, since spike-specific TCR depth and breadth were not found to differ between the two schedules. Vaccinee samples were obtained from the UK trials COV001 and COV002, which included a single-blind randomized controlled phase 2/3 trial of AZD1222 (ChAdOx1 nCoV-19) in healthy adults. For TCRbeta chain sequencing, PBMC samples were collected from trial participants at day 0 and at day 28 after the second dose. The CDR3 regions of human TCRbeta chains were analyzed by immunosequencing. In the original analysis: Repertoire TCRs were checked for matches against a reference library of SARS-CoV-2-specific TCRs that had been generated using the MIRA antigen-specificity platform. Breadth was defined as the fraction of unique TCRs that were SARS-CoV-2-associated, and depth was defined as the fraction of total T cells that were SARS-CoV-2-associated. Using the MIRA data, each spike-specific TCR was assigned both to the spike region to which the TCR was reactive and to a CD4 or CD8 class. Log10-transformed breadth and depth values were compared by one-way ANOVA with Sidak's multiple comparisons tests. TCRdb limited this immuneACCESS table to in-frame rearrangements with V and J called. A share of clones is missing; checked studies link under half to unresolved V genes, and the rest is unexplained. Clone size and V and J calls were adopted from that table, with D and trimming inferred from the DNA. Within this sample are some 180,000 clones, with about 89% of them counted one time only. The leading ten clones occupy over 1.5% of the sample.

Trimming removed 6 bases from V and 5 bases from J; the gene matches leave 5 bases unexplained. CDR1 and CDR2 are read off the germline V gene (reference sequence) as SEHNR and FQNEAQ. Including cysteine and phenylalanine, the CDR3 has 14 amino acids. CDR3 DNA is the only sequence kept; it has 42 bases, read in frame from the first base. The data derive from a study of T cell responses to AZD1222 COVID-19 vaccine (dated by TCRdb to about 2021). Turning to the overall study: TCR sequencing was performed for 233 trial participants, of whom roughly 200 were given two doses of AZD1222 and around 26 were given two doses of MenACWY control vaccine. Trial participants were enrolled into age subgroups of 18-55, 56-69 and 70-plus years, which contained roughly 150, 30 and 60 TCR-sequenced participants, respectively.

Findings and caveats that apply to the study as a whole: Reportedly, almost half of the unique spike-specific TCRs recognized epitopes lying outside the regions that are mutated in the B.1.351 and B.1.1.7 variants. Because no day 14 peak-response samples were available, the repertoires could be characterized only after the peak T cell response. After two AZD1222 doses, both the breadth and the depth of spike-specific TCRs were significantly higher than at day 0 and than in MenACWY recipients. Participants were mostly white British and included more females than males, and it was suggested by the authors that clonal diversity may have been underestimated. The vaccine-associated CD4 TCRs covered the entire spike protein, and the dominant responses fell in regions 160-218 and 743-854. In the small 56-69-year group, the increase in depth fell short of significance, most likely because of low power. Conclusions about previously exposed vaccinees were limited because only a handful of AZD1222 recipients were SARS-CoV-2 seropositive at baseline.

The chain uses TRBV7-9 and TRBJ1-2; 11 middle bases align to TRBD1. Here the sequenced sample was peripheral blood, taken 28 days after the second AZD1222 dose. This TCR derives from an adult who received the AZD1222 COVID-19 vaccine. The CDR3 has the sequence CASRPGTGGYGYTF. Read as DNA, the sequence is TGTGCCAGCAGACCCGGGACAGGGGGTTATGGCTACACCTTC.